Sequencing of this T cell receptor beta chain was carried out in a study of T cell responses to AZD1222 COVID-19 vaccine. Study-level points and caveats: Baseline antibody screening turned up just a handful of seropositive AZD1222 recipients. Regions left unmutated in variants are reportedly the target of nearly half of spike-specific TCRs. Clonal diversity may have been underestimated in mostly white British donors.

Notes on this clone: Its specificity is not known.

Method: immunoSEQ multiplex PCR; TCRdb's copy keeps in-frame clones and lacks some. Found here are about 140,000 clones; the top ten clones hold 2% to 2.5%. Germline V gene data show CDR1 as SGHTA and CDR2 as FQGNSA. The CDR3 is 13 amino acids. The V gene lost 5 bases and the J gene lost 3 bases, with 11 bases spanning the gap. The chain uses TRBV7-2 and TRBJ2-7; tentatively, D is TRBD1 (5 bases). The origin of this receptor is an adult in good health. The sequencing input was peripheral blood. The CDR3 spells CASSDSQGYEQYF. CDR3 bases: TGTGCCAGCAGCGACTCCCAGGGCTACGAGCAGTACTTC.